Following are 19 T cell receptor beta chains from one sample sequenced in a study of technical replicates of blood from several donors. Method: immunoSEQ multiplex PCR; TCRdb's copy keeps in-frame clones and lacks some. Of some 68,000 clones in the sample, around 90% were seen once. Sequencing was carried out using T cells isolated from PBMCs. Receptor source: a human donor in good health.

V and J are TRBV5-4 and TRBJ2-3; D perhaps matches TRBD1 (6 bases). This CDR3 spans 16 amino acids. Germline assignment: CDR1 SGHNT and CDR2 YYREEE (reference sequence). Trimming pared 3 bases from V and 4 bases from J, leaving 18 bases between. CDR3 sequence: CASSSGQSSLPDTQYF. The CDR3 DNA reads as TGTGCCAGCAGCTCTGGACAGTCCTCCCTCCCAGATACGCAGTATTTT.

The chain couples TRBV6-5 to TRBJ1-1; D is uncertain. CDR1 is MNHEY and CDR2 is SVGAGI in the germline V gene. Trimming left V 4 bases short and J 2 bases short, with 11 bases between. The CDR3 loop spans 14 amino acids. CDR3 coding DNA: TGTGCCAGCAGTTCCCCTCCCTCCAACACTGAAGCTTTCTTT. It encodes CASSSPPSNTEAFF.

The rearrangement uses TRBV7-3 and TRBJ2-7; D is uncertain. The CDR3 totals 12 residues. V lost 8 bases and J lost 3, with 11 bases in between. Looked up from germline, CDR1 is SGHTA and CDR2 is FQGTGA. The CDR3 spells CASSITGYEQYF. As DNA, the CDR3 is TGTGCCAGCTCCATCACGGGCTACGAGCAGTACTTC.

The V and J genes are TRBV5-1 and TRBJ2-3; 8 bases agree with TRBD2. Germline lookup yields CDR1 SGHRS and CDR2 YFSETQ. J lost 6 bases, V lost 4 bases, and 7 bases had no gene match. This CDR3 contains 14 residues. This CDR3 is CASSPGTSGDTQYF. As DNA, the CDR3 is TGCGCCAGCAGCCCCGGGACTAGTGGTGATACGCAGTATTTT.

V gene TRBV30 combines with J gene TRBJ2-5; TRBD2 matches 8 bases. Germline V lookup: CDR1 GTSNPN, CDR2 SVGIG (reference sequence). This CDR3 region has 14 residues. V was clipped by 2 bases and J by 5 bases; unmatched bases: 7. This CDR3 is CAWSTREGRETQYF. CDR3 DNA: TGTGCCTGGAGTACCCGGGAGGGGAGGGAGACCCAGTACTTC. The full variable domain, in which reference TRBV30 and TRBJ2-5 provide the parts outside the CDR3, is SQTIHQWPATLVQPVGSPLSLECTVEGTSNPNLYWYRQAAGRGLQLLFYSVGIGQISSEVPQNLSASRPQDRQFILSSKKLLLSDSGFYLCAWSTREGRETQYFGPGTRLLVL.

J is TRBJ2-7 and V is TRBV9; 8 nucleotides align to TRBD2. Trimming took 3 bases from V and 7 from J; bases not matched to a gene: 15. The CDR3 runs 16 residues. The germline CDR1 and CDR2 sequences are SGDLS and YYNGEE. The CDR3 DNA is TGTGCCAGCAGCGCCACGACCGGGACTAGGGGGGATGAGCAGTACTTC. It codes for CASSATTGTRGDEQYF.

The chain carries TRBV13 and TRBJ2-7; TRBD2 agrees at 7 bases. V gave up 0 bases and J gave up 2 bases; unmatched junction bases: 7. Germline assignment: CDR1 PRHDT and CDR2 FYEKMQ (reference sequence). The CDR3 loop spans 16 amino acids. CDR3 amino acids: CASSLGYSGTPYEQYF. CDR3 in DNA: TGTGCCAGCAGCTTAGGCTACAGCGGGACCCCCTACGAGCAGTACTTC. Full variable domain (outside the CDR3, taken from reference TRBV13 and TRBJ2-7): AAGVIQSPRHLIKEKRETATLKCYPIPRHDTVYWYQQGPGQDPQFLISFYEKMQSDKGSIPDRFSAQQFSDYHSELNMSSLELGDSALYFCASSLGYSGTPYEQYFGPGTRLTVT.

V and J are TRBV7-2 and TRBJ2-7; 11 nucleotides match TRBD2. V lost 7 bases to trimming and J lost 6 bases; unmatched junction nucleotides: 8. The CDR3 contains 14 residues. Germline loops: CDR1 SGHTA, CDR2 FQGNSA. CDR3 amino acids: CASNPSGRWGEQYF. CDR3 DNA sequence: TGTGCCAGCAACCCTAGCGGGAGGTGGGGCGAGCAGTACTTC.

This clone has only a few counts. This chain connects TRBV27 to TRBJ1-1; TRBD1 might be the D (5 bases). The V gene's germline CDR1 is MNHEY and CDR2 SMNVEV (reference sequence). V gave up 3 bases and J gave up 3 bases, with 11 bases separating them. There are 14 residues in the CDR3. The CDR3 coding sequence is TGTGCCAGCAGTTTCAGGTGGGGCCACACTGAAGCTTTCTTT. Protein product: CASSFRWGHTEAFF.

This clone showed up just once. CDR3 sequence: CASNLQGLNTEAFF. CDR3 coding DNA: TGCGCCAGCAACCTACAGGGCCTGAACACTGAAGCTTTCTTT. This sequence joins TRBV5-1 and TRBJ1-1, with D possibly being TRBD1 (6 bases). V lost 6 bases and J lost 0, with 12 bases in between. The CDR3 runs 14 residues. Germline assignment: CDR1 SGHRS and CDR2 YFSETQ.

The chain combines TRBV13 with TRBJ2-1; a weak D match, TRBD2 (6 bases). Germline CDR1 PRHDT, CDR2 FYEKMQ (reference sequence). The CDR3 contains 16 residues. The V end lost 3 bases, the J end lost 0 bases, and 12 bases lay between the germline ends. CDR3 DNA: TGTGCCAGCAGCTTCTCGAGCGGGTTCTCCTACAATGAGCAGTTCTTC. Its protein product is CASSFSSGFSYNEQFF.

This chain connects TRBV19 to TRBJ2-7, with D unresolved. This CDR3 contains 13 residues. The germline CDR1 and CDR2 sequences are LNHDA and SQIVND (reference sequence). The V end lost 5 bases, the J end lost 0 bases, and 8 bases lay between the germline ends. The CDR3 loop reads CASSRTGSYEQYF. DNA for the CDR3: TGTGCCAGTAGTCGCACCGGCTCCTACGAGCAGTACTTC. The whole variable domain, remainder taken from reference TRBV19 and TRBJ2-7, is DGGITQSPKYLFRKEGQNVTLSCEQNLNHDAMYWYRQDPGQGLRLIYYSQIVNDFQKGDIAEGYSVSREKKESFPLTVTSAQKNPTAFYLCASSRTGSYEQYFGPGTRLTVT.

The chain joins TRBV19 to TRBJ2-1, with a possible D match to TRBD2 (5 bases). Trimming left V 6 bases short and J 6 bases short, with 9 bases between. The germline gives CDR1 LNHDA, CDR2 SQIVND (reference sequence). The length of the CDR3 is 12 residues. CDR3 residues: CASRRTFNEQFF. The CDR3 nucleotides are TGTGCCAGTAGAAGGACTTTCAATGAGCAGTTCTTC.

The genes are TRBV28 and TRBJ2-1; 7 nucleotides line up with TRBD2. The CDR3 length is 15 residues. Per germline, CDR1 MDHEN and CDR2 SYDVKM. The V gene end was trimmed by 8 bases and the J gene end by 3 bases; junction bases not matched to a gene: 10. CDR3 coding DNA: TGTGCCAGCGGGAGGGTAGGCGTCGGCTACAATGAGCAGTTCTTC. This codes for CASGRVGVGYNEQFF. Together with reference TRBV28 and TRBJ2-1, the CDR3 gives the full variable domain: DVKVTQSSRYLVKRTGEKVFLECVQDMDHENMFWYRQDPGLGLRLIYFSYDVKMKEKGDIPEGYSVSREKKERFSLILESASTNQTSMYLCASGRVGVGYNEQFFGPGTRLTVL.

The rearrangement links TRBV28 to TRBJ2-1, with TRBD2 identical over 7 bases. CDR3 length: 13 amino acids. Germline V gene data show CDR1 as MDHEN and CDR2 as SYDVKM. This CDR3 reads CTAGSGGGNEQFF. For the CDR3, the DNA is TGTACCGCCGGGTCGGGAGGTGGAAATGAGCAGTTCTTC.

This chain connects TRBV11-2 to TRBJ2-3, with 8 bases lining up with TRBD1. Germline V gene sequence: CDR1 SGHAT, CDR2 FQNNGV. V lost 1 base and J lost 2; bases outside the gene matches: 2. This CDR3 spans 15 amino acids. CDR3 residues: CASSLGQGATDTQYF. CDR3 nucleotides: TGTGCCAGCAGCTTAGGTCAGGGGGCCACAGATACGCAGTATTTT.

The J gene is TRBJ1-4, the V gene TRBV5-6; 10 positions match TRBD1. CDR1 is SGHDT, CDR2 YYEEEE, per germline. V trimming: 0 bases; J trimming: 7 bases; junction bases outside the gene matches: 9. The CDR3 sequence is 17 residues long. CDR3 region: CASSLGDRGFVSEKLFF. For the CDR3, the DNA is TGTGCCAGCAGCTTGGGGGACAGGGGATTTGTGAGTGAAAAACTGTTTTTT. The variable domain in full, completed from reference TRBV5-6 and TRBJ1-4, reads DAGVTQSPTHLIKTRGQQVTLRCSPKSGHDTVSWYQQALGQGPQFIFQYYEEEERQRGNFPDRFSGHQFPNYSSELNVNALLLGDSALYLCASSLGDRGFVSEKLFFGSGTQLSVL.

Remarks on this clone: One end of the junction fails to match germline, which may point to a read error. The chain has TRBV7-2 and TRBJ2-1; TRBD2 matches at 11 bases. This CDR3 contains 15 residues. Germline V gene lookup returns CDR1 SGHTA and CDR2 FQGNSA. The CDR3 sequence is CAGSLTLAGENEQFF. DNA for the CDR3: TGTGCCGGCAGCTTAACACTAGCGGGGGAAAATGAGCAGTTCTTC. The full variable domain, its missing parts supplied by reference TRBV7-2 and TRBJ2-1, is GAGVSQSPSNKVTEKGKDVELRCDPISGHTALYWYRQSLGQGLEFLIYFQGNSAPDKSGLPSDRFSAERTGGSVSTLTIQRTQQEDSAVYLCAGSLTLAGENEQFFGPGTRLTVL.

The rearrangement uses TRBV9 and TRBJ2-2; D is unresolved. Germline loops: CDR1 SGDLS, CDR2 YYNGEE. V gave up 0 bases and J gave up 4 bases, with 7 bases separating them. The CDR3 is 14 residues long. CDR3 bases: TGTGCCAGCAGCGTAGACTATCCCACCGGGGAGCTGTTTTTT. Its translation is CASSVDYPTGELFF.